These T cell receptor beta chains were read from a single sample in a study of Ad26.COV2.S vaccination and SARS-CoV-2 variants. Data came from immunoSEQ multiplex PCR; TCRdb stores just in-frame clones and leaves some out. The sample holds roughly 150,000 clones, roughly 88% seen once. The sample was peripheral blood, taken after recovery from COVID-19. Source of these receptors: a human donor who had recovered from COVID-19. Both conserved end residues are part of each CDR3. Fields, in order: clone size, D gene, V gene, J gene, CDR3 protein, CDR3 DNA. D genes are given only for firm matches. Some rows have no size entry. The others give once, few or many, or a class for an expanded clone.

abundance: -; d_gene: -; v_gene: TRBV2; j_gene: TRBJ1-5; CDR3aa: CASRRVGAYDQPQHF; CDR3nt: TGTGCCAGCAGGCGGGTGGGGGCCTACGATCAGCCCCAGCATTTT
abundance: once; d_gene: -; v_gene: TRBV13; j_gene: TRBJ1-2; CDR3aa: CASSRGHEEDYGYTF; CDR3nt: TGTGCCAGCAGCCGAGGACACGAAGAGGACTATGGCTACACCTTC
abundance: -; d_gene: -; v_gene: TRBV6-2/TRBV6-3; j_gene: TRBJ2-3; CDR3aa: CASSSQRNPSTDTQYF; CDR3nt: TGTGCCAGCAGTTCCCAGCGGAATCCTAGCACAGATACGCAGTATTTT
abundance: -; d_gene: TRBD1; v_gene: TRBV5-5; j_gene: TRBJ1-5; CDR3aa: CASSHNRDRVEPQHF; CDR3nt: TGTGCCAGCAGTCATAACCGGGACAGGGTTGAGCCCCAGCATTTT
abundance: -; d_gene: -; v_gene: TRBV9; j_gene: TRBJ2-1; CDR3aa: CASSVGAGHEQFF; CDR3nt: TGTGCCAGCAGCGTAGGGGCGGGGCATGAGCAGTTCTTC
abundance: -; d_gene: -; v_gene: TRBV18; j_gene: TRBJ1-1; CDR3aa: CASSLGENTEAFF; CDR3nt: TGTGCCAGCTCACTCGGGGAGAACACTGAAGCTTTCTTT
abundance: -; d_gene: -; v_gene: TRBV6-5; j_gene: TRBJ2-1; CDR3aa: CASSSFPGTFNEQFF; CDR3nt: TGTGCCAGCAGTTCCTTCCCTGGGACTTTCAATGAGCAGTTCTTC
abundance: -; d_gene: -; v_gene: TRBV4-1; j_gene: TRBJ2-1; CDR3aa: CASSQGRDVSYNEQFF; CDR3nt: TGCGCCAGCAGCCAAGGTCGCGATGTGTCCTACAATGAGCAGTTCTTC
abundance: -; d_gene: TRBD1; v_gene: TRBV7-2; j_gene: TRBJ1-1; CDR3aa: CASTPSSGGNTEAFF; CDR3nt: TGTGCCAGCACCCCGAGTTCAGGGGGAAACACTGAAGCTTTCTTT
abundance: -; d_gene: -; v_gene: TRBV3-1/TRBV3-2; j_gene: TRBJ2-7; CDR3aa: CASSQDPGESSYEQYF; CDR3nt: TGTGCCAGCAGCCAAGACCCGGGGGAGAGCTCCTACGAGCAGTACTTC
abundance: -; d_gene: TRBD1; v_gene: TRBV5-3; j_gene: TRBJ1-6; CDR3aa: CARSSEGQGRRPLHF; CDR3nt: TGTGCCAGAAGCAGTGAGGGACAGGGACGGAGACCCCTCCACTTT
abundance: -; d_gene: -; v_gene: TRBV5-6; j_gene: TRBJ1-6; CDR3aa: CASSLAGSLSSYNSPLHF; CDR3nt: TGTGCCAGCAGCTTGGCCGGCAGCCTAAGCTCCTATAATTCACCCCTCCACTTT
abundance: -; d_gene: TRBD1; v_gene: TRBV6-5; j_gene: TRBJ1-6; CDR3aa: CASSYDRVDSPLHF; CDR3nt: TGTGCCAGCAGTTACGACAGGGTGGATTCACCCCTCCACTTT
abundance: -; d_gene: TRBD1; v_gene: TRBV5-5; j_gene: TRBJ2-1; CDR3aa: CASSSTPTGQNYNEQFF; CDR3nt: TGTGCCAGCAGCTCTACGCCGACGGGACAGAACTACAATGAGCAGTTCTTC
abundance: -; d_gene: -; v_gene: TRBV3-1/TRBV3-2; j_gene: TRBJ2-7; CDR3aa: CASSPRTIYEQYF; CDR3nt: TGTGCCAGCAGCCCCAGGACAATCTACGAGCAGTACTTC
abundance: -; d_gene: -; v_gene: TRBV20-1; j_gene: TRBJ1-1; CDR3aa: CSAGGGTEAFF; CDR3nt: TGCAGTGCGGGAGGGGGCACTGAAGCTTTCTTT
abundance: -; d_gene: TRBD1; v_gene: TRBV6-1; j_gene: TRBJ2-7; CDR3aa: CASSDRPLRDSSYEQYF; CDR3nt: TGTGCCAGCAGTGATAGACCCCTCCGGGACAGCTCCTACGAGCAGTACTTC
abundance: few; d_gene: -; v_gene: TRBV6-6; j_gene: TRBJ2-1; CDR3aa: CASSTTGSGNEQFF; CDR3nt: TGTGCCAGCAGTACCACAGGGTCCGGCAATGAGCAGTTCTTC
abundance: -; d_gene: -; v_gene: TRBV3-1/TRBV3-2; j_gene: TRBJ2-5; CDR3aa: CASSRLQETQYF; CDR3nt: TGTGCCAGCAGCCGATTACAAGAGACCCAGTACTTC
abundance: -; d_gene: -; v_gene: TRBV5-4; j_gene: TRBJ2-5; CDR3aa: CASSIDRYQETQYF; CDR3nt: TGTGCCAGCAGTATTGACAGGTACCAAGAGACCCAGTACTTC
abundance: -; d_gene: -; v_gene: TRBV7-9; j_gene: TRBJ1-1; CDR3aa: CASSHDSWGRTEAFF; CDR3nt: TGTGCCAGCAGCCACGACTCCTGGGGGAGAACTGAAGCTTTCTTT
abundance: -; d_gene: -; v_gene: TRBV28; j_gene: TRBJ1-5; CDR3aa: CASSLLGENQPQHF; CDR3nt: TGTGCCAGCAGTTTGTTGGGTGAAAATCAGCCCCAGCATTTT
abundance: once; d_gene: -; v_gene: TRBV9; j_gene: TRBJ2-1; CDR3aa: CASSYRGGALWNEQFF; CDR3nt: TGTGCCAGCAGCTATCGAGGGGGGGCCCTCTGGAATGAGCAGTTCTTC
abundance: -; d_gene: -; v_gene: TRBV3-1/TRBV3-2; j_gene: TRBJ2-3; CDR3aa: CASSLSGVNSDTQYF; CDR3nt: TGTGCCAGCAGCCTCTCGGGGGTCAACTCAGATACGCAGTATTTT
abundance: -; d_gene: -; v_gene: TRBV6-6; j_gene: TRBJ1-1; CDR3aa: CASSYSVMNTEAFF; CDR3nt: TGTGCCAGCAGTTACTCCGTAATGAACACTGAAGCTTTCTTT
abundance: -; d_gene: TRBD2; v_gene: TRBV9; j_gene: TRBJ2-3; CDR3aa: CASSVNGGETDTQYF; CDR3nt: TGTGCCAGCAGCGTAAACGGGGGGGAAACAGATACGCAGTATTTT
abundance: -; d_gene: TRBD2; v_gene: TRBV3-1/TRBV3-2; j_gene: TRBJ2-3; CDR3aa: CASSPVLLAGSWDTQYF; CDR3nt: TGTGCCAGCAGCCCCGTGTTGCTAGCGGGTTCATGGGATACGCAGTATTTT